This T cell receptor (beta chain) comes out of a study of cytomegalovirus exposure and HLA in healthy donors (dated by TCRdb to the late 2010s). Regarding the complete study: In an earlier analysis of 587 of the donors, roughly 300 Gb of sequence data and 90 million to 120 million unique TCR beta sequences from some 170 million T cells were reported. An early release covering roughly 640 HLA-typed donors comprised about 300 gigabases of sequencing data and some 79 million unique TCR sequences. Of the 300 to 450 genotyped donors, over 70% fell in the genetic ancestry cluster associated with self-reported Caucasian donors. The study aimed to test whether signatures of past pathogen exposure could be identified by cataloging public T cell receptors. The T cell repertoires of roughly 660 subjects were profiled by immunosequencing and related to cytomegalovirus serostatus. Besides the first cohort of around 670 subjects, a separate validation cohort made up of 90 to 150 different subjects was used. To predict cytomegalovirus infection status, the study brought together high-throughput TCR immunosequencing, statistical association of individual TCRs with disease status, and machine learning. In a later analysis, previously published TCR beta repertoires from hundreds of donors were re-analyzed and high-resolution HLA genotyping was added so that TCR occurrence patterns could be studied. Rather than drawing on any new phenotypic data, the later analysis identified candidate immune exposures from TCR beta sequences and the way those sequences occurred across donors. In an earlier analysis of 587 of the donors, high-throughput TCR beta sequencing was used to judge whether each TCR beta V gene segment behaved as functional or pseudogenic. Donor age, sex, ethnicity and CMV serostatus were compiled alongside the repertoire data. In a later genetic analysis, genome-wide SNP genotypes for 398 of the 666 donors were used, and that subset was treated as a discovery cohort. Every repertoire in the discovery cohort had been generated on one and the same sequencing platform. Both class I and class II loci were covered by HLA typing, at four-digit resolution. Typing coverage differed by locus: A, B, C, DRB1 and DQB1 were typed in about 620-630 donors, DQA1 in 522, DPA1 in some 570, and DPB1 in 400 to 480. Four or five DR-DQ haplotypes were handled as single units for association and clustering because linkage in the cohort was strong. Among roughly 400 genotyped donors of the cohort, an average of roughly 230,000 unique TCR beta nucleotide sequences was sequenced per donor, of which roughly 17% were non-productive.

Broad study findings and their caveats: Because HLA typing was unavailable for some donors at each locus, only the typed subset was used in association tests. A later genetic analysis associated a missense DCLRE1C variant with V-gene and J-gene trimming of TCR beta chains, and an independent cohort replicated the association. Roughly 17 rarely observed V segments, including chromosome 9 orphons, were excluded from the earlier analysis of 550 to 700 of the donors because counts were too low. A further reported finding was that TCR beta sequences accurately predicted the HLA-A and HLA-B alleles for most subjects in the first cohort. A later analysis reported that several top co-occurrence clusters appeared linked to parvovirus B19, influenza, CMV and Epstein-Barr virus. The study gave a list of about 170 TCR beta chains associated with cytomegalovirus. Strong co-occurrence of HLA alleles, especially DR and DQ, made assigning TCR associations to individual alleles difficult. In a later analysis, most CMV-associated TCR beta chains were found to appear HLA-restricted, with HLA associations seemingly driven largely by CMV exposure. A cluster of highly shared sequence variants was judged likely to be a technical artifact of the sequencing pipeline. Compared with equally common non-associated chains, HLA-associated TCR beta chains in a later analysis were more clonally expanded and had lower generation probabilities. CMV serostatus was the only immune exposure information available for the cohort. It was suggested by the authors that the approach could potentially be generalized to other disease states and immunological phenotypes. This cohort had only TCR beta chains sequenced, and the lack of alpha or paired-chain data limited which features could be detected. Linkage disequilibrium might explain the correlated functional status among segregating V segments, but an unknown experimental factor could not be excluded. According to a later genetic analysis, donors in an Asian-associated ancestry cluster had fewer N-insertions in productive TCRs than the approximately 630-donor mean. Three of the identified cytomegalovirus-associated TCR beta chains were confirmed in vitro to be specific for cytomegalovirus antigens. The classifier was reported to diagnose cytomegalovirus status with high specificity and sensitivity in both the original cohort and the validation cohort. In an earlier analysis of roughly 560 of the donors, most TCR beta V segments were observed in productive rearrangements about 87% or about 30% of the time, broadly matching IMGT annotations. Roughly uniform sequencing depth across donors was assumed in presence/absence analyses, although this assumption may not hold. Across donors, most TCR sequences were observed very rarely, whereas some public TCRs were present in many individuals. In a later analysis, the rate of TCR association differed among HLA loci, with DRB1 alleles having the most associated TCRs and HLA-C alleles having the fewest. In a later analysis, over 15,000 TCR beta sequences were associated with specific HLA alleles at a false discovery rate of 0.05. Some IMGT-functional V segments, including TRBV6-2 and TRBV6-3, could not be told apart with the 87-base-pair reads, so those segments were excluded.

The cohort was made up of hundreds of healthy bone marrow donors. At the time of sampling, every cohort member was nominally healthy, though immune exposures that went unrecorded were likely present. The donor was CMV seronegative and was included in the group of a few hundred seronegative cohort members. A peripheral blood sample was collected from each donor, and TCR beta sequencing was performed on peripheral blood mononuclear cells. Genomic DNA was extracted from the blood cell samples with the Qiagen DNeasy Blood Extraction Kit. The germline V gene supplies CDR1 SGHVS and CDR2 FQNEAQ. V lost 4 bases and J lost 5 bases; the stretch between them is 24 bases long. The CDR3 starts with the cysteine, ends with the phenylalanine, and has 18 residues. The CDR3 DNA has 54 bases and is translated from base 1. Notes on this clone: There is no known antigen for this receptor. No base-level quality is on record; no much larger clone is a single base apart.

The library was made by the immunoSEQ multiplex PCR assay. For the multiplex PCR, a mixture combining 60 forward primers for TCR Vbeta segments and 13 reverse primers for TCR Jbeta segments was used. Amplification of the CDR3 region of rearranged TCR beta genes was performed with a multiplex PCR assay on genomic DNA. The amplified TCR beta libraries were sequenced on the Illumina HiSeq System as 87-base-pair reads. As for the original processing: Across the 500 to 850 repertoires, a later analysis counted 78 million or so unique TCR beta chains, 9.5 million to 12 million of which were shared by at least two donors. To remove PCR and sequencing errors, raw reads were error-corrected and collapsed into unique sequences using a nearest-neighbor algorithm that merged closely related sequences. CDR3 sequences were aligned to IMGT reference sequences to assign V, D and J gene segments. For a sequence to be retained, a match of at least six nucleotides to both a V gene segment and a J gene segment was required. A rearrangement counted as productive if the CDR3 had no stop codons and remained in frame with V and J, and every other rearrangement counted as non-productive. Following IMGT convention, CDR3 was defined as the stretch from the second conserved V-encoded cysteine up to the conserved J-encoded phenylalanine. In an earlier analysis of around 600 of the donors, sequences lacking an unambiguous match to a single V gene segment were excluded. An earlier analysis of a few hundred of the donors classified V segments as functional when productive rearrangements were above 56.7% and as segregating when the standard deviation between donors was above 5%. A statistical classification framework was built for diagnosing cytomegalovirus status from the catalog of TCR beta chain sequences. In a later analysis, V and J genes were assigned by comparing TCR nucleotide sequences against IMGT/GENE-DB human TR gene sequences. Using the TCRdist pipeline, a later analysis assigned CDR3 sequences along with most-parsimonious VDJ recombination scenarios. In a later analysis, each TCR beta chain was defined by its CDR3 amino acid sequence together with its V-gene family, and reads lacking a unique V-gene family were excluded. A later analysis removed 450 to 600 highly shared, low-generation-probability nucleotide sequences to deal with suspected cross-contamination and a sequencing artifact. For each public chain, a later analysis derived a clonal expansion index from normalized ranks of inferred template counts within each repertoire. Generation probabilities in a later analysis came from a VDJ recombination model fitted to out-of-frame rearrangements, and those results were checked against IGoR. Hypergeometric tests were used in a later analysis to score TCR-TCR, TCR-HLA and TCR-CMV co-occurrence, with a repertoire-size bias correction applied to the TCR pairs. A later analysis estimated false discovery rates by permuting HLA or CMV assignments 20 times. In a later analysis, co-occurring TCRs were grouped with DBSCAN, and TCRdist sequence similarity was added when clustering was performed within HLA-allele-positive subsets. For co-occurrence clustering, repertoires with fewer than 30,000 or more than 120,000 public chains were excluded, along with 4 to 6 repertoires with anomalous nucleotide sharing. TCRdb obtained this table from immuneACCESS and retained in-frame rearrangements with V and J assigned. These tables miss some clones; where compared with another copy, unresolved V genes account for less than half of the shortfall, and the remainder is unexplained. V, J and clone size derive from that table, while D and trimming were established from the DNA sequence. Across this sample there are just over 150,000 clones, with around 88% seen only once. Over 1.5% of the sample is held by the ten biggest clonotypes.

The chain is assembled from TRBV7-8 and TRBJ2-1; possibly the D gene is TRBD2, per 5 matching bases. The sequenced sample consisted of PBMCs. This receptor was identified in a woman between 18 and 29 years old in good health and CMV-seronegative. The DNA sequence follows: TGTGCCAGCAGCTCTGCGGCCCTCCGGAGGTCATACCACAATGAGCAGTTCTTC. The translation is CASSSAALRRSYHNEQFF.